A selection of T cell receptor beta chains follows, all from one sample in a study of blood T cell repertoires in COVID-19. Sequencing was performed with immunoSEQ multiplex PCR; in TCRdb, only in-frame clones are kept and a portion is missing. The sample yields a few hundred thousand clones, about 80% seen once. The sample was PBMCs or T cells enriched from blood (not recorded which). The source is a woman aged 35 to 49 with acute COVID-19. Each CDR3 is given with its conserved first and last residue. A D gene is named only where the DNA matches it firmly. A clone size is listed for some rows: how often the clone was seen (once, few, many), or a class if it is expanded.

NA	TRBV6-5	TRBJ2-5	NA	CASRFLSSVGETQYF	TGTGCCAGCAGGTTTCTAAGTTCGGTCGGAGAGACCCAGTACTTC
once	TRBV7-2	TRBJ1-5	TRBD1	CASSFKGQSDQPQHF	TGTGCCAGCAGCTTTAAGGGACAGTCTGATCAGCCCCAGCATTTT
NA	TRBV2	TRBJ2-7	TRBD2	CASRQLAGKYEQYF	TGTGCCAGCAGACAACTAGCGGGAAAATACGAGCAGTACTTC
NA	TRBV7-9	TRBJ1-2	TRBD1	CASSSVPGQGTAF	TGTGCCAGCAGCTCGGTCCCGGGACAGGGAACAGCCTTC
NA	TRBV4-1	TRBJ2-7	TRBD2	CASSRISGDYSYEQYF	TGCGCCAGCAGCCGGATAAGCGGGGACTACTCCTACGAGCAGTACTTC
NA	TRBV27	TRBJ2-2	TRBD1	CASSLSRLMRTGGIGELFF	TGTGCCAGCAGTTTATCGCGTCTTATGAGGACAGGGGGCATCGGGGAGCTGTTTTTT
NA	TRBV6-5	TRBJ1-1	TRBD1	CASSSGTGGTEAFF	TGTGCCAGCAGTTCGGGGACAGGGGGCACTGAAGCTTTCTTT
NA	TRBV7-2	TRBJ2-5	TRBD1	CASSLTGVAETQYF	TGTGCCAGCAGCTTAACAGGGGTTGCAGAGACCCAGTACTTC
once	TRBV7-7	TRBJ2-2	TRBD1	CASSLAGGGTGELFF	TGTGCCAGCAGCTTAGCAGGGGGCGGCACCGGGGAGCTGTTTTTT
NA	TRBV28	TRBJ2-7	NA	CASRGRDYEQYF	TGTGCCAGCAGGGGCCGGGACTACGAGCAGTACTTC
once	TRBV7-2	TRBJ2-4	NA	CASSLLRGRDWEVKNIQYF	TGTGCCAGCAGCCTCCTACGGGGCCGTGATTGGGAGGTCAAAAACATTCAGTACTTC
NA	TRBV6-5	TRBJ2-1	NA	CASPRTRDSYNEQFF	TGTGCCAGCCCTCGTACTCGCGATTCCTACAATGAGCAGTTCTTC
few	TRBV3-1/TRBV3-2	TRBJ2-7	TRBD1	CASSSTRQGWVGEQYF	TGTGCCAGCAGCTCGACCCGACAGGGCTGGGTGGGCGAGCAGTACTTC
NA	TRBV11-3	TRBJ2-1	NA	CASSLDNYNEQFF	TGTGCCAGCAGCTTAGACAATTACAATGAGCAGTTCTTC
NA	TRBV18	TRBJ2-6	NA	CASSQNKGVPGANVLTF	TGTGCCAGCTCACAAAATAAGGGGGTCCCTGGGGCCAACGTCCTGACTTTC
NA	TRBV25-1	TRBJ1-2	NA	CASSNTGVGYGYTF	TGTGCCAGCAGCAATACGGGGGTGGGCTATGGCTACACCTTC
NA	TRBV9	TRBJ1-2	NA	CASSPQLLANYGYTF	TGTGCCAGCAGCCCTCAGCTCCTAGCTAACTATGGCTACACCTTC
NA	TRBV10-3	TRBJ2-7	NA	CAIRGGGYEQYF	TGTGCCATCAGGGGAGGGGGCTACGAGCAGTACTTC
NA	TRBV25-1	TRBJ1-5	NA	CASRQTGLNQPQHF	TGTGCCAGCAGACAGACAGGCCTCAATCAGCCCCAGCATTTT
NA	TRBV5-1	TRBJ2-1	TRBD2	CASSFAGGSYNEQFF	TGCGCCAGCAGCTTTGCGGGAGGCTCCTACAATGAGCAGTTCTTC
NA	TRBV2	TRBJ2-2	TRBD2	CASSEADGRTGELFF	TGTGCCAGCAGTGAGGCGGACGGGAGGACCGGGGAGCTGTTTTTT
NA	TRBV6-5	TRBJ1-1	NA	CASSLRTTEAFF	TGTGCCAGCAGTTTGAGAACCACTGAAGCTTTCTTT
NA	TRBV20-1	TRBJ1-2	NA	CSARRDLGYTF	TGCAGTGCTAGGAGGGACTTGGGCTACACCTTC
NA	TRBV7-2	TRBJ2-2	NA	CASSLAGSPTGELFF	TGTGCCAGCAGCTTAGCAGGGAGTCCGACCGGGGAGCTGTTTTTT
NA	TRBV6-6	TRBJ2-7	NA	CASSPTRPLYPYEQYF	TGTGCCAGCAGTCCGACACGACCATTGTATCCCTACGAGCAGTACTTC
NA	TRBV29-1	TRBJ2-1	NA	CSAAGTYNEQFF	TGCAGCGCCGCAGGAACCTACAATGAGCAGTTCTTC
NA	TRBV12-3/TRBV12-4	TRBJ2-1	TRBD2	CASRVAGDNEQFF	TGTGCCAGCAGAGTAGCGGGAGACAATGAGCAGTTCTTC
NA	TRBV5-1	TRBJ1-2	NA	CASSFGSPTGGGYTF	TGCGCCAGCAGCTTTGGGTCGCCGACGGGGGGTGGCTACACCTTC
NA	TRBV7-2	TRBJ2-3	NA	CASSFRRSTDTQYF	TGTGCCAGCAGCTTTCGCAGAAGCACAGATACGCAGTATTTT
NA	TRBV24-1	TRBJ1-5	NA	CATSEGGNQPQHF	TGTGCCACCAGTGAAGGCGGGAATCAGCCCCAGCATTTT
NA	TRBV19	TRBJ1-1	TRBD1	CASSQGTGGNTEAFF	TGTGCCAGTAGCCAAGGGACAGGAGGGAACACTGAAGCTTTCTTT
NA	TRBV19	TRBJ2-2	NA	CASNLQGSTGELFF	TGTGCCAGTAATCTACAGGGTAGTACCGGGGAGCTGTTTTTT
NA	TRBV7-2	TRBJ2-1	NA	CASSKEWSGVYNEQFF	TGTGCCAGCAGCAAAGAGTGGTCAGGGGTATACAATGAGCAGTTCTTC
NA	TRBV4-1	TRBJ2-1	NA	CASSQSRGTSYNEQFF	TGCGCCAGCAGCCAGTCCAGGGGCACCTCCTACAATGAGCAGTTCTTC
NA	TRBV7-9	TRBJ1-2	NA	CASSPLRDGPNYGYTF	TGTGCCAGCAGCCCACTGCGGGACGGGCCGAACTATGGCTACACCTTC
NA	TRBV5-1	TRBJ1-1	TRBD1	CASSSRTGDDTEAFF	TGCGCCAGCAGCTCACGGACAGGGGACGACACTGAAGCTTTCTTT
NA	TRBV28	TRBJ1-2	NA	CASSLGFLRGGYTF	TGTGCCAGCAGTTTAGGTTTCTTACGCGGAGGCTACACCTTC
few	TRBV7-2	TRBJ2-7	NA	CASSLGPSSYEQYF	TGTGCCAGCAGCTTGGGGCCCAGCTCCTACGAGCAGTACTTC
NA	TRBV4-2	TRBJ2-3	TRBD2	CASSQGLAGMKDTQYF	TGTGCCAGCAGCCAAGGACTAGCGGGGATGAAAGATACGCAGTATTTT
NA	TRBV4-1	TRBJ1-1	NA	CASGGGGNTEAFF	TGCGCCAGCGGTGGGGGGGGGAACACTGAAGCTTTCTTT
NA	TRBV5-6	TRBJ2-7	TRBD1	CASSPGTGVYEQYF	TGTGCCAGCAGCCCCGGGACAGGGGTATACGAGCAGTACTTC
NA	TRBV28	TRBJ2-6	NA	CASSSGGSGANVLTF	TGTGCCAGCAGCTCCGGGGGCTCTGGGGCCAACGTCCTGACTTTC
NA	TRBV28	TRBJ1-4	NA	CASSLVGIDEKLFF	TGTGCCAGCAGTTTGGTCGGTATAGATGAAAAACTGTTTTTT
many	TRBV10-3	TRBJ1-1	TRBD1	CAISEPGQGKAEAFF	TGTGCCATCAGTGAACCGGGACAGGGTAAGGCTGAAGCTTTCTTT
NA	TRBV4-3	TRBJ2-1	TRBD1	CASSRTGGTYNEQFF	TGCGCCAGCAGCCGGACAGGGGGCACCTACAATGAGCAGTTCTTC
NA	TRBV19	TRBJ2-5	TRBD2	CASSIGGTSSETQYF	TGTGCCAGTAGTATAGGAGGGACTAGCTCCGAGACCCAGTACTTC
few	TRBV7-7	TRBJ1-1	TRBD1	CASSKNRGSLNTEAFF	TGTGCCAGCAGCAAAAACAGGGGATCCCTGAACACTGAAGCTTTCTTT
NA	TRBV19	TRBJ1-1	NA	CASSMQGIENTEAFF	TGTGCCAGTAGTATGCAGGGGATCGAGAACACTGAAGCTTTCTTT
NA	TRBV2	TRBJ2-2	TRBD2	CASGVLAGATGELFF	TGTGCCAGCGGAGTGCTAGCGGGAGCCACCGGGGAGCTGTTTTTT
many	TRBV11-3	TRBJ2-2	NA	CASSQGSGRTGELFF	TGTGCCAGCAGCCAGGGGTCAGGGCGCACCGGGGAGCTGTTTTTT
NA	TRBV27	TRBJ1-2	NA	CASSPRSGSGYTF	TGTGCCAGCAGTCCTCGGTCAGGGTCCGGCTACACCTTC
NA	TRBV13	TRBJ2-3	NA	CASSLGPPDSASTDTQYF	TGTGCCAGCAGCTTAGGCCCCCCGGACAGCGCTAGCACAGATACGCAGTATTTT
NA	TRBV30	TRBJ1-2	TRBD1	CAWSGQGVRYGYTF	TGTGCCTGGAGTGGACAGGGGGTCAGGTACGGCTACACCTTC
NA	TRBV5-1	TRBJ2-2	NA	CASSKLDTGELFF	TGCGCCAGCAGCAAACTGGACACCGGGGAGCTGTTTTTT
once	TRBV6-4	TRBJ2-1	NA	CASSVEGSYNEQFF	TGTGCCAGCAGTGTGGAGGGCTCCTACAATGAGCAGTTCTTC